This T cell receptor (beta chain) came from a study of blood T cells in healthy people across ages (dated by TCRdb to 2014 to 2015). The study in broad terms: In model experiments, roughly one uniquely barcoded TCR beta cDNA molecule per two T cells was captured by template switching. Using deep sequencing normalized with unique cDNA molecular identifiers, the study measured how TCR beta repertoire diversity changes with age. Four age groups were formed from the donors: young (average roughly 15 years), middle-aged (around 41), aged (roughly 58) and long-lived (less than 85). To avoid experimental bias, donors of different ages were randomly spread across the sequencing lanes. The study analyzed two additional independent replicas of 1 million unique cDNA reads from the same blood draw for two donors, one aged 18 to 29 and one aged 80 or older. The research as a whole found: The CMV infection status of donors was not known, potentially confounding age-related changes in expanded clonotypes. Compared with the aged group, more naive CD4+ T cells, fewer expanded clones and increased TCR diversity were shown by the long-lived group, suggesting age selection. As age increased, observed TCR beta diversity per million T cells dropped in a roughly linear way, and a significant reduction was already evident by age 40. Because profiling used bulk unsorted PBMCs, naive and antigen-experienced compartments could not be compared conclusively. There was a strong correlation between observed TCR beta diversity and the percentage of naive T cells measured by flow cytometry. Estimates of total diversity from one million sequenced T cells were regarded as lower bounds and underestimates.

Receptor amplification or capture employed 5' RACE. Sequenced on an Illumina HiSeq 2500. A second about 7 to 12 cycle PCR used a sample-barcoded 5' primer and a J-beta primer mix. A template-switch 5' adaptor carrying 12 random nucleotides introduced a unique molecular identifier onto each TCR beta cDNA molecule. Each sample yielded at least 3 million CDR3-containing paired-end reads. The Mint cDNA synthesis kit, primed by a TRBC-specific oligonucleotide, was used to synthesize first-strand cDNA from all RNA. Following uracil-DNA glycosylase treatment, all cDNA underwent a first 18-cycle PCR with the universal primers M1SS and BC2_uni_R. The original pipeline was this. For normalization, 1 million high-quality reads were randomly selected from each sample, with every read carrying a distinct molecular identifier. Instead of being binned into consensus sequences, reads that shared molecular identifiers were thrown out. MiTCR, run with a Q25 quality threshold and the strictest error-elimination algorithm, handled CDR3 identification, clonotype clustering and error correction. A nonparametric unseen species model with Euler transformation was used to estimate a lower bound on total TCR beta diversity. Starting from the raw public reads, TCRdb applied fastp trimming at Q25, assembled clones with MiXCR and retained in-frame beta chains. All rows with the same CDR3 protein become a single entry with the most common DNA and genes. TCRdb, not the authors, supplied the V and J calls. The sample table records roughly 730,000 distinct CDR3 sequences; roughly 56% of these occur just once. More than 25% of the sample rests with the top ten.

On this clonotype: Which antigen it targets is not known. No per-base quality is available; no much larger clone lies one base away.

The donors were roughly 39 Caucasian individuals from Russia, aged roughly 6 to 100 years, who were systemically healthy. Ten milliliters of peripheral blood were drawn from each donor into EDTA-treated Vacutainer tubes. PBMCs were isolated by Ficoll-Paque density-gradient centrifugation, with at least 6.5 million obtained per sample. Trizol reagent was used to extract total RNA from the PBMCs, yielding at least 5.5 micrograms per sample. Naive CD45RAhigh/CD27high T cell percentages were measured by flow cytometry on a PBMC aliquot from every donor. The CDR3 goes from the cysteine to the phenylalanine over 13 residues. Only the CDR3 portion is preserved as DNA: 39 bases, with reading frame beginning at the first base. The CDR1 and CDR2 encoded by the germline V gene are KGHDR and SFDVKD. V drops 7 bases and J drops 0 bases, leaving 9 bases in between.

The chain is made from TRBV24-1 and TRBJ2-7, with a tentative D gene TRBD1 over 6 matching bases. This receptor was obtained from a man in his forties in good health. Sequences were obtained from blood. The DNA sequence is TGTGCCACCAGGGCGGACAGCTCCTACGAGCAGTACTTC. The translation is CATRADSSYEQYF.